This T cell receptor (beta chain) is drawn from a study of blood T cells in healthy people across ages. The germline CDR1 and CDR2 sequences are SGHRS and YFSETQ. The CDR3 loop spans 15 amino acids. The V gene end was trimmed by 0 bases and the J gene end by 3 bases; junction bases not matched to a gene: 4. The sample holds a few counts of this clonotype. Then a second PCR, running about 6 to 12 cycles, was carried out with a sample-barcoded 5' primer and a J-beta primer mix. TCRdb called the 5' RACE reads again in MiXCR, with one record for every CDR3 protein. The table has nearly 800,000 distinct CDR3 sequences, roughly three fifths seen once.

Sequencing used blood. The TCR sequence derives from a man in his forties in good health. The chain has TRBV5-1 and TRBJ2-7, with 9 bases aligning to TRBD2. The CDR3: CASSLAISGSYEQYF. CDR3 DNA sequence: TGCGCCAGCAGCTTGGCCATTAGCGGGAGCTACGAGCAGTACTTC.